Detailed here is one T cell receptor beta chain. CDR3 length: 18 amino acids. V dropped 0 bases and J dropped 4; count of bases not matched to a gene: 16. Germline V CDR1 and CDR2: DFQATT, SNEGSKA (reference sequence). This entry belongs to a study of identical twins. TCRdb re-called the 5' RACE reads through MiXCR, storing one row per CDR3 protein. The sample lists 600,000 to 800,000 distinct CDR3 sequences, about 20% seen once, with over 4% in the top ten. These data were likewise used in another study, on T cells expressing NK-cell markers.

The material sequenced was PBMCs. The J gene is TRBJ2-7, the V gene TRBV20-1, with 9 nucleotides matching TRBD2. This receptor was taken from a young woman in good health. The CDR3 DNA sequence: TGCAGTGCTAGAGATCGGTCCCCCCCTAGCGGGGAGGCGTACGAGCAGTACTTC. Translating it yields CSARDRSPPSGEAYEQYF.